This TCR beta chain originates from a study of T cells in localized non-small cell lung cancer. Whole-study findings and limits: A median approximately 53 of the top 100 tumor clones appeared in adjacent lung. The study sequenced only one region of the tumor. As a result, intratumor heterogeneity could not be excluded and remains possible. Longer overall survival accompanied higher blood T cell density.

Sequencing used immunoSEQ multiplex PCR; TCRdb keeps in-frame clones, though not all of them. The sample has under 20,000 clones, about four fifths seen once. A note on this clone: What it recognizes is unknown.

This TCR derives from a female donor of 60 years or more with stage I lung adenocarcinoma. This specimen consisted of peripheral blood, obtained before any cancer treatment.

The CDR3 protein is CASSLVGQGEGYTF. Here the CDR3 DNA reads TGTGCCAGCAGCTTAGTTGGACAGGGGGAAGGCTACACCTTC. V is TRBV5-4 and J is TRBJ1-2; the match to TRBD1 covers 10 bases. The CDR3 spans 14 residues. Trimming at V came to 2 bases and at J to 8 bases, leaving 6 bases not matched to a gene. The germline gives CDR1 SGHNT, CDR2 YYREEE (reference sequence).